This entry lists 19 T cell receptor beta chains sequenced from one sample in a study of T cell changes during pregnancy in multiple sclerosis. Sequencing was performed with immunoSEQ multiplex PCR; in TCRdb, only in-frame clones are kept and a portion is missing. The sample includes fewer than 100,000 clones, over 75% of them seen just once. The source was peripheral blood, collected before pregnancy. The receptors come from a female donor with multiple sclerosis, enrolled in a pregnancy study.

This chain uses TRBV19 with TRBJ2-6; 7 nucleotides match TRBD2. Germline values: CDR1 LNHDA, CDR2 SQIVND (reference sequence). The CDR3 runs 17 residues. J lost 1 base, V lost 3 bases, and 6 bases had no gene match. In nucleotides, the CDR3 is TGTGCCAGTAGTATGGGGGGGACTGTTTCTGGGGCCAACGTCCTGACTTTC. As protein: CASSMGGTVSGANVLTF.

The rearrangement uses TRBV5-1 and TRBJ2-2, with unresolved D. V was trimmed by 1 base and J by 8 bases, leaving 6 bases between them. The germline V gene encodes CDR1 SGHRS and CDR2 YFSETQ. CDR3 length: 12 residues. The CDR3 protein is CASSLLTGELFF. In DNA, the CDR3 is TGCGCCAGCAGCTTGCTAACGGGGGAGCTGTTTTTT.

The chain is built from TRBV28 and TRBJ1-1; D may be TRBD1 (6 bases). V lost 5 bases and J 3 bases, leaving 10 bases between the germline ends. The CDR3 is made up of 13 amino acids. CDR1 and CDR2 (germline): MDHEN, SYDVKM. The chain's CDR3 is CASSIGQYTEAFF. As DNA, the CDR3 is TGTGCCAGCAGTATTGGACAGTACACTGAAGCTTTCTTT.

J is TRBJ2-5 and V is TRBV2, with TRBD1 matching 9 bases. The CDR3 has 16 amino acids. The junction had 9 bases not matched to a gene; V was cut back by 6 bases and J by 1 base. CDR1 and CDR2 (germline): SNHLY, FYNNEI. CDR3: CASRLPGTGIQETQYF. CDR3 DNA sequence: TGTGCCAGCAGACTCCCTGGGACAGGGATCCAAGAGACCCAGTACTTC.

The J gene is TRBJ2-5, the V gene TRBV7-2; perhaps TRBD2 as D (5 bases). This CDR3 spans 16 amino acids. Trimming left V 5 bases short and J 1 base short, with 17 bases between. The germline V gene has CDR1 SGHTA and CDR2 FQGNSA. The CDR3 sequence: CASSAPGSRIQETQYF. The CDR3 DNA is TGTGCCAGCAGCGCTCCTGGGAGCAGGATCCAAGAGACCCAGTACTTC.

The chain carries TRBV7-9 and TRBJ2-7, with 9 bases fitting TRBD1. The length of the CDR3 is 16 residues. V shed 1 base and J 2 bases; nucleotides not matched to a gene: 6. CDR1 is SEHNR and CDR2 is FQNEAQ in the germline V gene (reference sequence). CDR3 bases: TGTGCCAGCAGCTTAGGTGCCGGGACAGGGCCCTACGAGCAGTACTTC. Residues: CASSLGAGTGPYEQYF.

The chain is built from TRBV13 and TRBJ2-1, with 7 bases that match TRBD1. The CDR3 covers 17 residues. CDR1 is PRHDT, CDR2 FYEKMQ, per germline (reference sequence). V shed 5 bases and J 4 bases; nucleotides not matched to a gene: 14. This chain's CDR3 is CASSPSEGGMRYNEQFF. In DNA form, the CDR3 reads TGTGCCAGCAGCCCCTCTGAAGGGGGCATGAGATACAATGAGCAGTTCTTC. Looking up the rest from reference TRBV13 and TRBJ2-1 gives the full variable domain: AAGVIQSPRHLIKEKRETATLKCYPIPRHDTVYWYQQGPGQDPQFLISFYEKMQSDKGSIPDRFSAQQFSDYHSELNMSSLELGDSALYFCASSPSEGGMRYNEQFFGPGTRLTVL.

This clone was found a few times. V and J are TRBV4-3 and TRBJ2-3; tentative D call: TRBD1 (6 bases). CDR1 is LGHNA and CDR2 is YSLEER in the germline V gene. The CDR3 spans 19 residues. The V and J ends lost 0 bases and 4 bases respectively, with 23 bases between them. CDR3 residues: CASSQDWVAWGREADTQYF. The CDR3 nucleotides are TGCGCCAGCAGCCAAGATTGGGTGGCATGGGGGCGCGAGGCAGATACGCAGTATTTT.

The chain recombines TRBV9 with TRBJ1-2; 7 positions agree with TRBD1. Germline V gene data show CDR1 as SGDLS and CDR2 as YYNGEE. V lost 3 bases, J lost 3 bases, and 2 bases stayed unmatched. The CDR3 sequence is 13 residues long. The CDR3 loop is CASSDDRDYGYTF. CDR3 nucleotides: TGTGCCAGCAGCGATGACAGGGACTATGGCTACACCTTC.

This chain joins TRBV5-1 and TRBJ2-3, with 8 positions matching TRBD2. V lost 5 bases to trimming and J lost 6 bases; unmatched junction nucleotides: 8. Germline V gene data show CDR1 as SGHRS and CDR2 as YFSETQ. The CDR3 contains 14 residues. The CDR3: CASRLAGSMDTQYF. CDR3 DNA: TGCGCCAGCAGATTAGCGGGGAGCATGGATACGCAGTATTTT.

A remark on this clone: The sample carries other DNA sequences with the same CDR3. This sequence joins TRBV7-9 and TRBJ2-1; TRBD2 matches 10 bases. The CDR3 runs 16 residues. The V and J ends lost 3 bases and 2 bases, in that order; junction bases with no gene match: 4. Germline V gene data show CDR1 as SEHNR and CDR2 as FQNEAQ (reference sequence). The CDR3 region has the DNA TGTGCCAGCAGCTTGGCACTAGCGGGGACCTACAATGAGCAGTTCTTC. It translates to CASSLALAGTYNEQFF.

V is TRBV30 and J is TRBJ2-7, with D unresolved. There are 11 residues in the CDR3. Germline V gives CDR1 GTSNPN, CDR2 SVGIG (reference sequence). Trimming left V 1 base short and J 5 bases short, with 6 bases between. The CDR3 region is CAWSGVNEQYF. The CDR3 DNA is TGTGCCTGGAGTGGAGTCAACGAGCAGTACTTC.

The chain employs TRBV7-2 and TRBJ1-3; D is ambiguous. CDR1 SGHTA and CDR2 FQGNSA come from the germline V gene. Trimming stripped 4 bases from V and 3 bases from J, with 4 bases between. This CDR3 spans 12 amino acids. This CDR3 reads CASSSGGNTIYF. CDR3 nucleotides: TGTGCCAGCAGCTCGGGTGGAAACACCATATATTTT.

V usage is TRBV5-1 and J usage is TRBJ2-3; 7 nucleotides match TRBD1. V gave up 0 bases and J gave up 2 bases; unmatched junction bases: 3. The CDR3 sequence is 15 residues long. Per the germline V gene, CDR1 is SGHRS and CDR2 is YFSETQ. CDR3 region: CASSLGGQSTDTQYF. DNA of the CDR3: TGCGCCAGCAGCTTGGGGGGACAGTCCACAGATACGCAGTATTTT.

The CDR3 sequence: CSVERGGADWNEQFF. The CDR3 DNA is TGCAGCGTTGAAAGGGGGGGGGCGGATTGGAATGAGCAGTTCTTC. This rearrangement joins TRBV29-1 to TRBJ2-1; D perhaps matches TRBD2 (7 bases). The length of the CDR3 is 15 residues. The germline gives CDR1 SQVTM, CDR2 ANQGSEA. Trimming removed 2 bases at V and 7 bases at J, with 18 bases between.

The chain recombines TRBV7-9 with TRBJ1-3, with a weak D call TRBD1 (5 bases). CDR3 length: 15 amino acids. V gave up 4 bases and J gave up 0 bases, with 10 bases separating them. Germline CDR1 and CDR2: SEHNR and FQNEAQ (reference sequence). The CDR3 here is CASSSRGGSGNTIYF. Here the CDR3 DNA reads TGTGCCAGCAGCTCCCGGGGGGGCTCTGGAAACACCATATATTTT. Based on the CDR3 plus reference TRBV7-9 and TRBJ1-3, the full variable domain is DTGVSQNPRHKITKRGQNVTFRCDPISEHNRLYWYRQTLGQGPEFLTYFQNEAQLEKSRLLSDRFSAERPKGSFSTLEIQRTEQGDSAMYLCASSSRGGSGNTIYFGEGSWLTVV.

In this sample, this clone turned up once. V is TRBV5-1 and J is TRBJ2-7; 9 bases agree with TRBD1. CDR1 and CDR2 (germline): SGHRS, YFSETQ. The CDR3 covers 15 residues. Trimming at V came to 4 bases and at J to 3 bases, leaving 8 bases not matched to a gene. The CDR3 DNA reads TGCGCCAGCAGCCCATACGGGACAGGGTTCTACGAGCAGTACTTC. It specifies CASSPYGTGFYEQYF.

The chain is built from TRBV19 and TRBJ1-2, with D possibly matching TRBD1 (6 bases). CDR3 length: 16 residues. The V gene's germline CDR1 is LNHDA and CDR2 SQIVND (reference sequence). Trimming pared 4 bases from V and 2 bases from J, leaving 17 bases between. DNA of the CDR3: TGTGCCAGTAGTACCCCGGGGGGGGCCCGCAACTATGGCTACACCTTC. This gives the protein CASSTPGGARNYGYTF.

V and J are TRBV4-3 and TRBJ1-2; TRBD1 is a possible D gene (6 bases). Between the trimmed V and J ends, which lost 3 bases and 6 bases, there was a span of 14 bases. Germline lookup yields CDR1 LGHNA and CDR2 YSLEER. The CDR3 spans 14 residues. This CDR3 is CASSQIEGDNGYTF. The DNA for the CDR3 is TGCGCCAGCAGCCAGATAGAGGGGGATAATGGCTACACCTTC.